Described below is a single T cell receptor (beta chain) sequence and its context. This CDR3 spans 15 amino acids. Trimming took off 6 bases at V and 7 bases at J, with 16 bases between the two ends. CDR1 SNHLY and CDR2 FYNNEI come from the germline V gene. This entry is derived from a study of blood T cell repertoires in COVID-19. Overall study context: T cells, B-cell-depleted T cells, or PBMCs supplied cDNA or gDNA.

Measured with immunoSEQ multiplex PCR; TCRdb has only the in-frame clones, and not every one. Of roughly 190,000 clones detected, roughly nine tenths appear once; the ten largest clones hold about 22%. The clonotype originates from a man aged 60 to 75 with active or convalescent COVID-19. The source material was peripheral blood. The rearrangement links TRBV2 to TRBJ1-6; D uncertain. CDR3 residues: CASRNREAGNSPLHF. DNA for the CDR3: TGTGCCAGCAGGAACCGGGAGGCCGGGAATTCACCCCTCCACTTT.